These T cell receptor beta chains were read from a single sample in a study of T cell responses to AZD1222 COVID-19 vaccine. TCRdb keeps only in-frame clones here, not all; method: immunoSEQ multiplex PCR. Here the sample spans 100,000 to 150,000 clones, roughly 86% being singletons. The starting material was peripheral blood, obtained on day 0 of AZD1222 vaccination. The receptors come from an adult in good health. Both conserved end residues are part of each CDR3. The D gene is left open where the match is weak. The size entry is marked missing in some rows and otherwise reads once, few, many or a size class.

clone_size j_call d_call v_call cdr3_aa cdr3_nt
once TRBJ1-6 NA TRBV7-2 CASSTSGIAYNSPLHF TGTGCCAGCAGCACTTCAGGGATAGCCTATAATTCACCCCTCCACTTT
few TRBJ1-5 NA TRBV4-1 CASSQEEGWSNQPQHF TGCGCCAGCAGCCAAGAAGAGGGCTGGAGCAATCAGCCCCAGCATTTT
few TRBJ2-3 NA TRBV7-6 CASSLADGATDTQYF TGTGCCAGCAGCCTTGCGGACGGTGCCACAGATACGCAGTATTTT
NA TRBJ2-7 NA TRBV7-2 CASSLGVQGGEQYF TGTGCCAGCAGCTTAGGCGTACAGGGCGGGGAGCAGTACTTC
few TRBJ2-5 TRBD1 TRBV7-9 CASSLGGQGAWETQYF TGTGCCAGCAGCTTAGGGGGCCAGGGGGCTTGGGAGACCCAGTACTTC
NA TRBJ2-1 TRBD2 TRBV11-2 CASSLVAGLAGVNEQFF TGTGCCAGCAGCTTAGTGGCCGGCCTAGCGGGAGTCAATGAGCAGTTCTTC
NA TRBJ1-4 NA TRBV2 CASMEADNEKLFF TGTGCCAGCATGGAGGCTGATAATGAAAAACTGTTTTTT
NA TRBJ2-7 NA TRBV29-1 CSVVMDGAISYEQYF TGCAGCGTTGTTATGGACGGCGCTATCTCCTACGAGCAGTACTTC
NA TRBJ1-1 NA TRBV7-9 CASSQEEGTEAFF TGTGCCAGCAGCCAGGAGGAGGGCACTGAAGCTTTCTTT
NA TRBJ1-5 NA TRBV15 CATSRDRNSNQPQHF TGTGCCACCAGCAGAGATCGTAACAGCAATCAGCCCCAGCATTTT
NA TRBJ1-2 NA TRBV10-3 CAIRTDDTRYGYTF TGTGCCATCAGGACGGACGACACAAGGTATGGCTACACCTTC
once TRBJ2-7 NA TRBV19 CASSDSYEQYF TGTGCCAGTAGTGACTCCTACGAGCAGTACTTC
NA TRBJ2-5 NA TRBV4-2 CASSQFVQETQYF TGTGCCAGCAGCCAATTTGTCCAAGAGACCCAGTACTTC
NA TRBJ2-7 NA TRBV28 CARPRAGSPLMLYEQYF TGTGCCAGGCCCCGGGCAGGGAGTCCTTTGATGCTGTACGAGCAGTACTTC
once TRBJ2-7 TRBD2 TRBV20-1 CSARSGSEQYF TGCAGTGCTAGGAGCGGGAGCGAGCAGTACTTC
NA TRBJ2-7 NA TRBV29-1 CSVGGGSYEQYF TGCAGCGTAGGGGGAGGTTCCTACGAGCAGTACTTC
NA TRBJ2-1 NA TRBV9 CASSVVGFSSYNEQFF TGTGCCAGCAGCGTAGTAGGCTTTAGCTCCTACAATGAGCAGTTCTTC
NA TRBJ1-4 NA TRBV5-6 CASSTNSATNEKLFF TGTGCCAGCAGCACAAACAGTGCAACTAATGAAAAACTGTTTTTT
few TRBJ2-1 NA TRBV27 CASSLSAGSSYNEQFF TGTGCCAGCAGTTTATCGGCCGGGAGCTCCTACAATGAGCAGTTCTTC
NA TRBJ2-7 TRBD1 TRBV28 CASSNQGQGGEQYF TGTGCCAGCAGTAACCAGGGACAGGGCGGCGAGCAGTACTTC
NA TRBJ1-1 TRBD1 TRBV2 CASRTYDRVGAAFF TGTGCCAGCAGGACTTATGACAGGGTTGGAGCAGCTTTCTTT
NA TRBJ2-5 TRBD1 TRBV6-5 CASSYSDRRETQYF TGTGCCAGCAGTTACTCGGACAGGCGAGAGACCCAGTACTTC
once TRBJ2-1 TRBD2 TRBV5-1 CASRGTSANNEQFF TGCGCCAGCAGAGGGACTAGCGCCAACAATGAGCAGTTCTTC
NA TRBJ1-2 NA TRBV11-2 CASSPRRQPTVYGYTF TGTGCCAGCAGCCCGAGACGACAGCCTACTGTCTATGGCTACACCTTC
NA TRBJ1-1 NA TRBV19 CASSIGKGYTEAFF TGTGCCAGTAGTATAGGTAAGGGATACACTGAAGCTTTCTTT
NA TRBJ1-2 TRBD1 TRBV5-5 CASTRHHLGTGVSYGYTF TGTGCCAGCACCCGACACCACCTTGGGACAGGGGTCAGCTATGGCTACACCTTC
NA TRBJ1-2 NA TRBV5-1 CASSSEDWSFGYTF TGCGCCAGCAGCTCCGAAGATTGGTCCTTCGGCTACACCTTC
NA TRBJ1-1 NA TRBV27 CASSEGWGTAEAFF TGTGCCAGCAGTGAAGGGTGGGGAACCGCTGAAGCTTTCTTT
NA TRBJ2-3 NA TRBV19 CASSIGTSEKYF TGTGCCAGTAGTATAGGGACCTCAGAGAAGTATTTT
NA TRBJ2-7 TRBD2 TRBV5-1 CASSLYSGRAYEQYF TGCGCCAGCAGCTTATATAGCGGGAGGGCATACGAGCAGTACTTC
NA TRBJ2-3 TRBD1 TRBV10-2 CASSATGGKNTQYF TGCGCCAGCAGTGCGACAGGGGGCAAGAATACGCAGTATTTT
NA TRBJ1-4 TRBD1 TRBV7-9 CATETGAGNEKLFF TGTGCCACCGAGACAGGGGCGGGGAATGAAAAACTGTTTTTT
NA TRBJ1-2 TRBD1 TRBV19 CASRGTGGIGGYTF TGTGCCAGTAGGGGGACAGGGGGCATCGGTGGCTACACCTTC
NA TRBJ1-5 NA TRBV6-2/TRBV6-3 CASSLLAGLNQPQHF TGTGCCAGCAGTTTACTCGCAGGATTAAATCAGCCCCAGCATTTT
NA TRBJ2-7 NA TRBV27 CASSLYGRGLTF TGTGCCAGCAGTTTATATGGCAGGGGATTGACGTTC
NA TRBJ1-1 NA TRBV18 CASSPVGGAEAFF TGTGCCAGCTCACCCGTGGGGGGGGCTGAAGCTTTCTTT
NA TRBJ1-1 TRBD1 TRBV5-4 CASRLTGAPTEAFF TGTGCCAGCAGACTCACAGGGGCACCCACTGAAGCTTTCTTT
few TRBJ2-7 NA TRBV7-2 CASSLERASYEQYF TGTGCCAGCAGCTTAGAGCGGGCCTCCTACGAGCAGTACTTC
NA TRBJ2-2 NA TRBV9 CASRGRNTGELFF TGTGCCAGCAGGGGTCGCAACACCGGGGAGCTGTTTTTT
NA TRBJ1-5 NA TRBV4-3 CASSQEAGGYQPQHF TGCGCCAGCAGCCAAGAAGCGGGAGGATATCAGCCCCAGCATTTT
NA TRBJ1-4 TRBD1 TRBV9 CASSVTGGNEKLFF TGTGCCAGCAGCGTCACAGGGGGTAATGAAAAACTGTTTTTT
NA TRBJ2-1 TRBD2 TRBV29-1 CSVRWGLAGSGWGHNEQFF TGCAGCGTTCGCTGGGGGCTAGCGGGATCAGGGTGGGGCCACAATGAGCAGTTCTTC
NA TRBJ2-3 NA TRBV10-3 CALSVGRGADTQYF TGTGCCCTCAGCGTGGGGCGCGGCGCAGATACGCAGTATTTT
NA TRBJ2-7 NA TRBV6-2/TRBV6-3 CASSYGGFSDEQYF TGTGCCAGCAGTTACGGGGGTTTTAGCGACGAGCAGTACTTC
NA TRBJ1-1 TRBD1 TRBV7-2 CASSLRTGTDPEAFF TGTGCCAGCAGCTTAAGGACAGGGACGGACCCTGAAGCTTTCTTT
NA TRBJ2-7 NA TRBV6-1 CASSEALQEQYF TGTGCCAGCAGTGAAGCTCTTCAGGAGCAGTACTTC
NA TRBJ2-6 NA TRBV27 CASSLWGLNFGANVLTF TGTGCCAGCAGTTTATGGGGACTGAACTTTGGGGCCAACGTCCTGACTTTC
NA TRBJ2-1 NA TRBV7-2 CASSLSSSSYNEQFF TGTGCCAGCAGCTTAAGCAGTAGCTCCTACAATGAGCAGTTCTTC
NA TRBJ1-2 NA TRBV5-4 CASSRRPANYGYTF TGTGCCAGCAGCCGCAGGCCCGCTAACTATGGCTACACCTTC
NA TRBJ1-2 NA TRBV19 CASIGQRGYGYTF TGTGCCAGTATCGGTCAAAGGGGCTATGGCTACACCTTC
few TRBJ2-7 NA TRBV3-1/TRBV3-2 CASSQGLQGRGGEQYF TGTGCCAGCAGCCAAGGGTTGCAGGGAAGGGGCGGCGAGCAGTACTTC
NA TRBJ1-2 NA TRBV9 CASSSGGSDGYTF TGTGCCAGCAGCTCGGGGGGGAGCGATGGCTACACCTTC
NA TRBJ1-1 NA TRBV27 CASKHPEMNTEAFF TGTGCCAGCAAACACCCGGAGATGAACACTGAAGCTTTCTTT